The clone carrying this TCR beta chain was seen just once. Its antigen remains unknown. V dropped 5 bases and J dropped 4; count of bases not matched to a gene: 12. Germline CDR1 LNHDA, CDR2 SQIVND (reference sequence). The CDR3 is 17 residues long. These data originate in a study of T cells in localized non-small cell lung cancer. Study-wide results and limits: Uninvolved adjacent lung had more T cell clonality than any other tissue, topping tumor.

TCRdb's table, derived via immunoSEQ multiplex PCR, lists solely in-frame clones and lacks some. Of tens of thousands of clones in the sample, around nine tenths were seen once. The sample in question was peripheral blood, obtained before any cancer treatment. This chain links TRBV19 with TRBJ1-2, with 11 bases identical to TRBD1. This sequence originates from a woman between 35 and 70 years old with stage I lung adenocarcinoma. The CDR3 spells CASSGRTGGLRGYGYTF. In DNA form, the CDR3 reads TGTGCCAGTAGTGGTAGGACAGGGGGCTTAAGGGGCTATGGCTACACCTTC.